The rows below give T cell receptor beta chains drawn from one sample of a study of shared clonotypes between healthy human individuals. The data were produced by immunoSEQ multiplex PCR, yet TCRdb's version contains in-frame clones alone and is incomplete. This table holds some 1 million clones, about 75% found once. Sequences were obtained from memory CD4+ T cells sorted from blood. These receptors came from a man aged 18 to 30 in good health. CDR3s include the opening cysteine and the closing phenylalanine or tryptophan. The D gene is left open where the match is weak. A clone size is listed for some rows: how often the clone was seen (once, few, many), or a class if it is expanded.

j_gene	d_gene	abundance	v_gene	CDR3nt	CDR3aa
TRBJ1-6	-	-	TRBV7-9	TGTGCCAGCAGCGCCAGACAGGCAGTTGACTCACCCCTCCACTTT	CASSARQAVDSPLHF
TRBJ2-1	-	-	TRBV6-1	TGTGCCAGCAGTTTTGAGGCCCACAATGAGCAGTTCTTC	CASSFEAHNEQFF
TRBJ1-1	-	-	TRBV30	TGTGCCTGGAGGCTACAGGGTGAAGCTTTCTTT	CAWRLQGEAFF
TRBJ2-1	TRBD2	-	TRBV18	TGTGCCAGCTCACCACAGACTAGCGGGAACCACAATGAGCAGTTCTTC	CASSPQTSGNHNEQFF
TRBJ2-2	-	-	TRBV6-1	TGTGCCAGCAGGGGAGGACAGTTGGGGACCGGGGAGCTGTTTTTT	CASRGGQLGTGELFF
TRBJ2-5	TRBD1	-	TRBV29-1	TGCAGCGCCAAATCAGGGGGCGAGGCCCAGTACTTC	CSAKSGGEAQYF
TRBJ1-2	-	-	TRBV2	TGTGCCAGCAGCCAGGCGGCTTTCACTAACTATGGCTACACCTTC	CASSQAAFTNYGYTF
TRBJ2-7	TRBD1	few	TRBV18	TGTGCCAGCTCACCCGGGACAGGGGGCCCCTACGAGCAGTACTTC	CASSPGTGGPYEQYF
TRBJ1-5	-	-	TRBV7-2	TGTGCCAGCAGCTTATTAGGGACGGGTCAGCCCCAGCATTTT	CASSLLGTGQPQHF
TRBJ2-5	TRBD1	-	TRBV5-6	TGTGCCAGCACCCGACAGGGAAAGACCCAGTACTTC	CASTRQGKTQYF
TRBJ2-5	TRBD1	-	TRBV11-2	TGTGCCAGCAGCCCTCCCGGGGACAGGGGGATGAAGACCCAGTACTTC	CASSPPGDRGMKTQYF
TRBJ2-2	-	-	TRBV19	TGTGCCAGTAGTAGTCAGAGGGGCACCGGGGAGCTGTTTTTT	CASSSQRGTGELFF
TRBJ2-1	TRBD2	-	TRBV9	TGTGCCAGCAGCGCCTTCAGCGGGATTTCCTACAATGAGCAGTTCTTC	CASSAFSGISYNEQFF
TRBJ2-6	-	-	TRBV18	TGTGCCAGCTCACCACCGTCGAGGGCAGGGGCCAACGTCCTGACTTTC	CASSPPSRAGANVLTF
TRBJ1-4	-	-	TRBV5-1	TGCGCCAGCAGCCCCGTCAGTAGAACTAATGAAAAACTGTTTTTT	CASSPVSRTNEKLFF
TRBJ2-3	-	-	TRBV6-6	TGTGCCAGCAGTTTGCAGTTGCCGACTAGCACAGATACGCAGTATTTT	CASSLQLPTSTDTQYF
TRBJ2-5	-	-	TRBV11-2	TGTGCCAGCAGGGGGTCGGCGGGGGAGACCCAGTACTTC	CASRGSAGETQYF
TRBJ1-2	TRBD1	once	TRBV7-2	TGTGCCAGCGAGACAGGGGGCCAGCGTGGCTACACCTTC	CASETGGQRGYTF
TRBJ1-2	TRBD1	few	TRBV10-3	TGTGCCATCAGTCGGACAGGGGGCGACTATGGCTACACCTTC	CAISRTGGDYGYTF
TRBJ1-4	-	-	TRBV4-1	TGCGCCAGCAGCCAAGACCCTTTGAGGGCAACTAATGAAAAACTGTTTTTT	CASSQDPLRATNEKLFF
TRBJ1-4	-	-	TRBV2	TGTGCCAGCAGTGAATGGGACGTGAATGAAAAACTGTTTTTT	CASSEWDVNEKLFF
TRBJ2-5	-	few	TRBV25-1	TGTGCCAGCAGTGCCCCCGCGAGCAGACAAGAGACCCAGTACTTC	CASSAPASRQETQYF
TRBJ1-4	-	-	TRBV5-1	TGCGCCAGCAGCTTGGATCGGTGCGAAGGGCCTGATAATGAAAAACTGTTTTTT	CASSLDRCEGPDNEKLFF
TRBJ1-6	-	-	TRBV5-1	TGCGCCAGCAGAGAAAGCCTTACCAATAATTCACCCCTCCACTTT	CASRESLTNNSPLHF
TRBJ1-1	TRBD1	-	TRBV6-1	TGTGCCAGCAGGGATGGACAGGGGGTGACTGAAGCTTTCTTT	CASRDGQGVTEAFF
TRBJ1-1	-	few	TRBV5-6	TGTGCCAGCAGCTTAGGACGGCACACTGAAGCTTTCTTT	CASSLGRHTEAFF
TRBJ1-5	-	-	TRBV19	TGTGCCAGTAGTCCGTCCAAGGCGCCGAGGGGAGGGGGCAATCAGCCCCAGCATTTT	CASSPSKAPRGGGNQPQHF
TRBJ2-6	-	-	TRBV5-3	TGTGCCAGAAGCTGCCCACAGATTTCTGGGGCCAACGTCCTGACTTTC	CARSCPQISGANVLTF
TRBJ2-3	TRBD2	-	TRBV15	TGTGCCACCAGCAGAGATGGACTAGCGGGATCGATCACAGATACGCAGTATTTT	CATSRDGLAGSITDTQYF
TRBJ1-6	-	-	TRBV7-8	TGTGCCAGCAGCTTAGATAATTCACCCCTCCACTTT	CASSLDNSPLHF
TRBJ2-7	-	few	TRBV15	TGTGCCACCAGCAGAGATCGGTACGAGCAGTACTTC	CATSRDRYEQYF
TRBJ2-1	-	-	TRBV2	TGTGCCAGCAGTGACCGCAGCGGTGAGCAGTTCTTC	CASSDRSGEQFF
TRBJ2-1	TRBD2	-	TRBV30	TGTGCCTTCCCTAGCGGCGTAAAGTCCTACAATGAGCAGTTCTTC	CAFPSGVKSYNEQFF
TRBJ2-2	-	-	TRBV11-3	TGTGCCAGCAGCTTAGGTCTCGCCCTCAACCGAAGGGACACCGGGGAGCTGTTTTTT	CASSLGLALNRRDTGELFF
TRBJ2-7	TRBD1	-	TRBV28	TGTGCCAGCAGTCCTCAGGGGACAGCCTCCTACGAGCAGTACTTC	CASSPQGTASYEQYF
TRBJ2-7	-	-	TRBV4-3	TGCGCCAGCAGCCAAGATTTAGCGACTAGCTCCTACGAGCAGTACTTC	CASSQDLATSSYEQYF
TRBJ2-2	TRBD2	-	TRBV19	TGTGCCAGTAGTACACTAGCGGGGGCGAACACCGGGGAGCTGTTTTTT	CASSTLAGANTGELFF
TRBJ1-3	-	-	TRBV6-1	TGTGCCAGCACCTTAAGGGGGTCCTCTGGAAACACCATATATTTT	CASTLRGSSGNTIYF
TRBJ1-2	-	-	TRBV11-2	TGTGCCAGCAGCTTAGGATTAGTCAGGGACTATGGCTACACCTTC	CASSLGLVRDYGYTF
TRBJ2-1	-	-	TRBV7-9	TGTGCCAGCAGTAGATTCTCCTCGGAGCAGTTCTTC	CASSRFSSEQFF
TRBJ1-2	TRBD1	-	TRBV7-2	TGTGCCAGCAGCTTTCCCGGGACAGGGACCTACACCTTC	CASSFPGTGTYTF
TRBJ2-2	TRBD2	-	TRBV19	TGTGCCAGTAGTATAGCGGGAGGGGGCACCGGGGAGCTGTTTTTT	CASSIAGGGTGELFF
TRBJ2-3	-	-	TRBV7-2	TGTGCCAGCAGCTTAATGGCAGGGGTAGGAGTAGATACGCAGTATTTT	CASSLMAGVGVDTQYF
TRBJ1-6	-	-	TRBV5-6	TGTGCCAGCAGCTTGTTCTTGAGAGGGGGTTCACCCCTCCACTTT	CASSLFLRGGSPLHF